This section outlines one T cell receptor beta chain sequence together with its context. This entry belongs to a study of blood T cell repertoires in COVID-19. Study overall: Samples representing acute and convalescent COVID-19 were sourced from the United States, Italy and Spain. PBMCs, B-cell-depleted T cells, or T cells were the source of the cDNA or gDNA that made up the material.

Original processing methods: Reference gene primers were amplified, and this amplification served to estimate nucleated cell counts. Assay: immunoSEQ multiplex PCR; the TCRdb copy retains only in-frame clones and omits some. V, J and clone size were drawn from that table, and D and trimming were deduced from the DNA. Of 72,000 or so clones listed, 75% to 90% are singletons. Germline V CDR1 and CDR2: MNHEY, SVGAGI. The CDR3 totals 14 residues. Trimming pared 5 bases from V and 5 bases from J, leaving 12 bases between. The clonotype was recovered from an elderly woman with active or convalescent COVID-19. The sample consisted of peripheral blood. This rearrangement joins TRBV6-5 to TRBJ1-4; the D gene is possibly TRBD1 (5 bases). CDR3 sequence reads: CASSPQVTNEKLFF. The CDR3 DNA sequence: TGTGCCAGCAGTCCACAGGTTACCAATGAAAAACTGTTTTTT.